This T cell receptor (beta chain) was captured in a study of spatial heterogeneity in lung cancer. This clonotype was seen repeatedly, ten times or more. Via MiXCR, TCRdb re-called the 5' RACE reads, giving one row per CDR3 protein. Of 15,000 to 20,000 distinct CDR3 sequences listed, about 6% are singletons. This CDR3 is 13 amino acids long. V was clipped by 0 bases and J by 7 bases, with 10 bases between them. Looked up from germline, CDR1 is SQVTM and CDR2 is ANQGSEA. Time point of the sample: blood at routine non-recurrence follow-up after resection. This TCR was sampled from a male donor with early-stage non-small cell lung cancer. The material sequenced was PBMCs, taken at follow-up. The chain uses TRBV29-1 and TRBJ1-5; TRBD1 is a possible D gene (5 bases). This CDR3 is CSVEDFQGQPQHF. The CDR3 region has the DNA TGCAGCGTTGAAGATTTCCAGGGCCAGCCCCAGCATTTT. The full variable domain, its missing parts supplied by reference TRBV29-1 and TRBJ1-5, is SAVISQKPSRDICQRGTSLTIQCQVDSQVTMMFWYRQQPGQSLTLIATANQGSEATYESGFVIDKFPISRPNLTFSTLTVSNMSPEDSSIYLCSVEDFQGQPQHFGDGTRLSIL.